Sequencing of this T cell receptor beta chain was carried out in a study of T cell repertoires in cytomegalovirus infection (dated by TCRdb to the late 2010s). Background for the entire study: Donor HLA type was relevant to the analysis, as public TCR beta signatures indicated carriage of CMV infection together with the matching HLA type.

Overall results and qualifications from the work: The ex vivo response was dominated by HLA-C-restricted CMV-specific TCR beta clonotypes, which also provided the single most frequent clonotype in two of eight donors. Cumulative frequency of public TCR beta family members discriminated carriers of CMV infection plus the relevant HLA type in this cohort and an independent approximately 400-donor cohort.

The instrument given in TCRdb is Illumina HiSeq 1500. TCRdb reprocessing: public reads trimmed at Q25 with fastp, clones called with MiXCR, in-frame beta chains kept. Rows are unified per CDR3 protein, each entry keeping the most common DNA and genes. The table for this sample lists fewer than 200,000 distinct CDR3 sequences; 9.5% of them were counted only once. The leading ten clones occupy approximately 4.2% of the sample. This clonotype was seen repeatedly, ten times or more. Its cognate antigen has yet to be identified. No per-base quality is available; no much larger clone lies one base away. The CDR3 contains 15 residues, cysteine and phenylalanine counted. CDR3 DNA is the only sequence kept; it has 45 bases, read in frame from the first base. Relative to germline, V is 5 bases shorter and J is 5 bases shorter, with 17 bases between their ends. CDR1 SGHNT and CDR2 YENEEA are derived from the germline V gene.

The specimen sequenced was PBMCs. The chain is encoded by TRBV11-3 joined to TRBJ2-3; the D element could tentatively be TRBD1 or TRBD2, as 5 bases agree for each. The TCR sequence derives from a human donor in good health (CMV status not recorded). Some clones in this sample may be carry-over from other donors' samples. CDR3 region: CASSPGTATVDTQYF. The nucleotide sequence is TGTGCCAGCAGCCCCGGGACCGCCACAGTAGATACGCAGTATTTT.